The present TCR beta chain was sequenced within a study of blood T cell repertoires in COVID-19. Ages ranged from about 18 to 89 years, with residence in fewer than 25 US areas. The CDR3 extends over 15 amino acids. Trimming removed 5 bases from V and 0 bases from J, with 10 bases in between. Germline values: CDR1 SEHNR, CDR2 FQNEAQ (reference sequence). Data came from immunoSEQ multiplex PCR; TCRdb stores just in-frame clones and leaves some out. The data contain about 320,000 clones, 65% to 90% of them singletons. This TCR derives from a woman in her late teens or twenties who had recovered from COVID-19. V is TRBV7-9 and J is TRBJ1-4; D not certain. The sample consisted of PBMCs or T cells enriched from blood (not recorded which). CDR3 amino acids: CASSLVTATNEKLFF. The DNA of the CDR3 is TGTGCCAGCAGCCTAGTAACAGCAACTAATGAAAAACTGTTTTTT. The whole variable domain, remainder taken from reference TRBV7-9 and TRBJ1-4, is DTGVSQNPRHKITKRGQNVTFRCDPISEHNRLYWYRQTLGQGPEFLTYFQNEAQLEKSRLLSDRFSAERPKGSFSTLEIQRTEQGDSAMYLCASSLVTATNEKLFFGSGTQLSVL.